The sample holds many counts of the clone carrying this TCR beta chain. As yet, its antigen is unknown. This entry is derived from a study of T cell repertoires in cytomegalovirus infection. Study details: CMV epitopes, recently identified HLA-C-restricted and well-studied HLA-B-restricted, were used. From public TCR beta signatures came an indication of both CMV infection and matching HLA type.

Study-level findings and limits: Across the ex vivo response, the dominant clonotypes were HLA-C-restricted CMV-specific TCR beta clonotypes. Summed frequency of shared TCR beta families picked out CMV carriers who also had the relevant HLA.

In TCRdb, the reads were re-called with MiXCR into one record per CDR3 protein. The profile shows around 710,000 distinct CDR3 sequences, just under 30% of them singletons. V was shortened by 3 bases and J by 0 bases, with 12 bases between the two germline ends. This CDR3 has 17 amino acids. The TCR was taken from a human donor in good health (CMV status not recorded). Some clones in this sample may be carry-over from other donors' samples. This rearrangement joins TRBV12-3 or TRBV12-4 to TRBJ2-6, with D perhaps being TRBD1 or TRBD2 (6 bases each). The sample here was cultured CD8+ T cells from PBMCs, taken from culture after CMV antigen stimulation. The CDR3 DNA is TGTGCCAGCAGTTTGCGGGACACGAGCTCTGGGGCCAACGTCCTGACTTTC. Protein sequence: CASSLRDTSSGANVLTF.